Below, one TCR beta chain is given with its context. This specimen belongs to a study of blood T cell repertoires in COVID-19. Across the whole study: The study drew acute and convalescent COVID-19 samples from the United States, Italy and Spain. T cells, B-cell-depleted T cells, or PBMCs provided the cDNA or gDNA that served as material.

With V trimmed by 7 bases and J by 1 base, 6 bases remained unmatched. This CDR3 contains 14 residues. From germline, CDR1 is SQVTM and CDR2 ANQGSEA. Those enrolled, adults aged 18 to 89 years, came from fewer than 25 US areas. Sequenced by immunoSEQ multiplex PCR; TCRdb stores in-frame clones only, minus some. The table lists roughly 250,000 clones, about nine tenths of them singletons. The chain couples TRBV29-1 to TRBJ2-7; 11 bases match TRBD2. This TCR derives from a woman in her thirties or forties with acute COVID-19. The sequenced material came from PBMCs or T cells enriched from blood (not recorded which). CDR3 coding DNA: TGCAGCGCCTCGGGACTAGCGGATTCCTACGAGCAGTACTTC. As protein: CSASGLADSYEQYF.